This TCR beta chain was identified in a study of blood T cell repertoires in COVID-19 (dated by TCRdb to the early 2020s). In the study overall: Samples from collaborators originated in the United States, Italy and Spain and spanned both the acute and convalescent phases of COVID-19. The material from the prospective study consisted of cDNA or gDNA derived from T cells, B-cell-depleted T cells, or PBMCs. The dataset comprised deeply sampled blood TCRbeta repertoires from subjects exposed to, actively infected with, or recovered from COVID-19. The repertoires were released in a freely available public database intended as a resource for research on the immune response to SARS-CoV-2. The samples were drawn from the first 160 participants of the ongoing ImmuneRACE study and from 1,200 or so subjects provided by 6 global collaborators. Nearly every sample came with metadata listing a de-identified subject ID, COVID-19 status, age in years and sex. Where available, HLA class I and class II types were taken from metadata supplied by the sample provider and were not determined by assay-based typing. Study-wide findings and limitations: The amount of clinical and demographic metadata varied by source and participant and was provided uncurated.

TCRbeta CDR3 regions were amplified from genomic DNA using the immunoSEQ Assay, a bias-controlled multiplex PCR. The source study handled its data this way. Nucleated cell counts per sample were estimated from amplification of reference gene primers within the assay. To quantify the absolute abundance of each unique TCRbeta CDR3 rearrangement, sequence reads were collapsed and filtered. For each sample, productive Simpson clonality was calculated as the square root of Simpson's diversity index over productive rearrangements. TCRdb re-hosts the immuneACCESS table, in-frame sequences only. Its copies lack some clones; in the studies checked, an unresolved V gene accounts for under half of them, and the cause for the rest is not known. D and trimming come from the DNA, and the V and J calls and clone size come from that table. The sample profile shows under 200,000 clones; roughly nine tenths of them were found once. The ten most abundant clones make up 0.65% to 0.95% of the sample.

Whole blood was collected in K2EDTA tubes by collaborating institutions according to the institutions' own protocols. For TCRbeta analysis, collaborators shipped samples in one of three forms: frozen whole blood, isolated PBMCs, or DNA extracted from either of those sample types. To note about this clone: This receptor's antigen is unknown. There are no base qualities to consult, and no much larger clone falls within one base.

Sequencing was done on a sample of peripheral blood. This clonotype was obtained from a woman aged 70-85 years with acute or convalescent COVID-19.

The nucleotide sequence is TGTGCCAGCACACGGGGGGTGAACACTGAAGCTTTCTTT. The encoded protein is CASTRGVNTEAFF. This sequence uses TRBV9 and TRBJ1-1, and perhaps TRBD1 as D gene, on 5 matching bases. The CDR3 runs 13 amino acids, cysteine and phenylalanine included. The DNA shown is the 39-base CDR3, in frame from base 1. Per the germline V gene, SGDLS is the CDR1 and YYNGEE is the CDR2. V drops 6 bases and J drops 0 bases, leaving 9 bases in between.